This T cell receptor beta chain was documented in a study of T-cell memory formation after mild COVID-19. This CDR3 is 14 amino acids long. The V gene's germline CDR1 is LNHNV and CDR2 YYDKDF (reference sequence). Trimming took off 0 bases at V and 6 bases at J, with 9 bases between the two ends. This clonotype was seen a handful of times. One entry per CDR3 protein, called by TCRdb with MiXCR from the 5' RACE reads. The sample holds approximately 99,000 distinct CDR3 sequences, 15% to 20% seen once. Sequencing was carried out using PBMCs or a T cell subset sorted from them (not recorded which). The receptor was derived from a man younger than 35 who had mild COVID-19 (a few samples of this study predate the infection). Cell type and time point are not known. The V call is TRBV15, the J call TRBJ2-1; D is unclear. CDR3: CATSRDLVSNEQFF. The DNA of the CDR3 is TGTGCCACCAGCAGAGATCTGGTATCCAATGAGCAGTTCTTC.